This T cell receptor beta chain is from a study of blood T cell repertoires in COVID-19. Study information: There were acute and convalescent COVID-19 samples, and they came from the United States, Italy and Spain. The analysed material was cDNA or gDNA that came from T cells, B-cell-depleted T cells, or PBMCs.

The germline V gene encodes CDR1 KGHSH and CDR2 LQKENI. This CDR3 contains 17 residues. With 4 bases clipped from V and 5 bases from J, the junction kept 14 bases outside the gene matches. Sequencing used immunoSEQ multiplex PCR; TCRdb keeps in-frame clones, though not all of them. The data show a few hundred thousand clones, more than 75% seen once. The rearrangement joins TRBV18 to TRBJ1-5; 7 positions match TRBD1. The sample consisted of peripheral blood. This clonotype was sampled from a woman aged 50 to 60 with acute or convalescent COVID-19. Here the CDR3 reads CASSRGRLGGADQPQHF. The DNA for the CDR3 is TGTGCCAGCTCACGAGGTCGTTTAGGGGGCGCGGATCAGCCCCAGCATTTT.